These 5 T cell receptor beta chains were sequenced from one sample in a study of cytomegalovirus exposure and HLA in healthy donors. The PCR employed 60 Vbeta primers together with 13 Jbeta primers. Some clones are missing from TCRdb's copy, which holds only in-frame ones; the method was immunoSEQ multiplex PCR. This sample has over 75,000 clones, with about four fifths found just once. Sequencing was done on a sample of PBMCs. These TCRs come from a young man in good health and CMV-seropositive.

The chain carries TRBV28 and TRBJ2-3, with D maybe TRBD2 (6 bases). The CDR3 length is 16 residues. CDR1 and CDR2 from the germline V gene are MDHEN and SYDVKM. V lost 10 bases, J lost 2 bases, and 22 bases lay in between. The CDR3 DNA reads as TGTGCCACCCGTTCATGGAGGGAGCGCCTCACAGATACGCAGTATTTT. Residues: CATRSWRERLTDTQYF.

The chain carries TRBV27 and TRBJ2-1; 12 bases are a match to TRBD2. Looked up from germline, CDR1 is MNHEY and CDR2 is SMNVEV (reference sequence). J lost 8 bases, V lost 5 bases, and 10 bases had no gene match. The CDR3 runs to 16 residues. Written as DNA, the CDR3 is TGTGCCAGCAGTCCAAGAAAGGCTAGCGGGGGGGATGAGCAGTTCTTC. Translating it yields CASSPRKASGGDEQFF.

This chain links TRBV6-7 with TRBJ1-6; no firm D call. TRBV6-7 has ORF status, its function being uncertain. This CDR3 spans 15 amino acids. Trimming took off 7 bases at V and 6 bases at J, with 16 bases between the two ends. For the CDR3, the DNA is TGTGCCAGCATCATACTGGTACGCCCTAATTCACCCCTCCACTTT. Its translation: CASIILVRPNSPLHF.

This clone occurred a few times. The rearrangement links TRBV4-3 to TRBJ1-3; weak D call: TRBD1 (5 bases). Looked up from germline, CDR1 is LGHNA and CDR2 is YSLEER. Trimming took 3 bases from V and 2 from J, leaving 14 bases between them. There are 16 residues in the CDR3. Written as DNA, the CDR3 is TGCGCCAGCAGCCACTCTAACGGAGGGGCTGGAAACACCATATATTTT. Protein product: CASSHSNGGAGNTIYF.

The V gene is TRBV28, the J gene TRBJ1-3; TRBD1 might be the D (5 bases). V lost 2 bases, J lost 0 bases, and 17 bases lay in between. In germline, CDR1 is MDHEN, CDR2 SYDVKM. CDR3 length: 18 amino acids. The CDR3 DNA reads as TGTGCCAGCAGTTTACCCCTTGGGGCCGGAAGCTCTGGAAACACCATATATTTT. Translating gives CASSLPLGAGSSGNTIYF.